This T cell receptor (beta chain) was recovered during a study of T cells in Graves' hyperthyroidism and ophthalmopathy. The germline V gene has CDR1 LNHDA and CDR2 SQIVND (reference sequence). This CDR3 spans 20 amino acids. V lost 10 bases, J lost 0 bases, and 31 bases lay in between. The study included ophthalmopathy patients with Clinical Activity Score at least 3, NOSPECS grade at least 4 and duration under 3 months. Diagnostic assessment was based on clinical symptoms, serum thyroxine and TRAb, thyroid ultrasound and orbital computed tomography. From 10 ml of fresh peripheral blood, PBMCs were isolated. TCR beta CDR3 regions were amplified from RNA transcripts. Carried out on the TCR CDR3, a first-round RT-PCR used the HTBI primer set. TCRdb processed the multiplex PCR reads anew with MiXCR; each CDR3 protein has one entry. The sample consists of 50,000 to 55,000 distinct CDR3 sequences, about half of them appearing once.

This clonotype appeared many times. The source material was blood. This rearrangement joins TRBV19 to TRBJ1-5; D not certain. The TCR comes from a woman between 45 and 60 years old with Graves' ophthalmopathy. CDR3 sequence (DNA): TGTGCCACCGACCAGGCCGCAGGTTCATGGAGGGTGAATAGCAATCAGCCCCAGCATTTT. Protein: CATDQAAGSWRVNSNQPQHF.